The present TCR beta chain was sequenced within a study of T cell changes during pregnancy in multiple sclerosis. The CDR3 is 13 residues long. Deletions cut 3 bases from V and 8 bases from J, with 14 bases between. Germline V lookup: CDR1 SQVTM, CDR2 ANQGSEA. The data were produced by immunoSEQ multiplex PCR, yet TCRdb's version contains in-frame clones alone and is incomplete. The data hold under 110,000 clones, with around 90% observed a single time. This chain links TRBV29-1 with TRBJ2-1, with D tentatively TRBD1 (5 bases). The starting material was peripheral blood, obtained before pregnancy. This clonotype originated in a female donor with multiple sclerosis, enrolled in a pregnancy study. The CDR3: CSVEALKGDEQFF. Here the CDR3 DNA reads TGCAGCGTTGAGGCACTGAAAGGGGATGAGCAGTTCTTC.